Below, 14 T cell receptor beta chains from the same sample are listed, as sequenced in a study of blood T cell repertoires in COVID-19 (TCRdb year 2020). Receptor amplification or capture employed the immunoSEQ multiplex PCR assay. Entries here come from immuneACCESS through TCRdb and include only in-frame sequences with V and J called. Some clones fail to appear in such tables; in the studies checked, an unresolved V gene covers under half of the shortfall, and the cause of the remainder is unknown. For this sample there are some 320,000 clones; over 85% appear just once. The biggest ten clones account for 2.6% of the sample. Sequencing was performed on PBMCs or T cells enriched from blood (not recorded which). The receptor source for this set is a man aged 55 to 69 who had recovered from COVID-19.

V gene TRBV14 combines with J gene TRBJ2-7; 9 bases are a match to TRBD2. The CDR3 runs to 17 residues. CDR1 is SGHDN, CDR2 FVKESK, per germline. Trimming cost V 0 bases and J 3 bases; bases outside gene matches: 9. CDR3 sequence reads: CASSQDIKRGVVYEQYF. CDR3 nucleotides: TGTGCCAGCAGCCAAGATATCAAGCGGGGGGTTGTCTACGAGCAGTACTTC.

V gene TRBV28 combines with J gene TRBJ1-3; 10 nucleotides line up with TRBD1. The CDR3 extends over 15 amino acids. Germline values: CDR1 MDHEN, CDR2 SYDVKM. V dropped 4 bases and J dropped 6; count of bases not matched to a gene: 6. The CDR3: CASSSLGQGENTIYF. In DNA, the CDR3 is TGTGCCAGCAGTTCTCTTGGACAGGGGGAAAACACCATATATTTT.

CDR3 protein: CAISPTGDATYGYTF. The CDR3, as DNA: TGTGCCATCAGCCCCACAGGGGACGCTACCTATGGCTACACCTTC. This chain joins TRBV10-3 and TRBJ1-2; 7 bases match TRBD1. Trimming took 6 bases from V and 4 from J; bases not matched to a gene: 11. The germline V gene encodes CDR1 ENHRY and CDR2 SYGVKD. The CDR3 extends over 15 amino acids.

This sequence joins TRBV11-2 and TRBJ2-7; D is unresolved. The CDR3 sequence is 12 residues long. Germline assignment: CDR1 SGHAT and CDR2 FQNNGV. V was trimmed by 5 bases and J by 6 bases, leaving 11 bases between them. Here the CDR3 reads CASSPGPGEQYF. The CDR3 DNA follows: TGTGCCAGCAGCCCCGGCCCGGGCGAGCAGTACTTC. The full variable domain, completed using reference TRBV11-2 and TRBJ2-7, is EAGVAQSPRYKIIEKRQSVAFWCNPISGHATLYWYQQILGQGPKLLIQFQNNGVVDDSQLPKDRFSAERLKGVDSTLKIQPAKLEDSAVYLCASSPGPGEQYFGPGTRLTVT.

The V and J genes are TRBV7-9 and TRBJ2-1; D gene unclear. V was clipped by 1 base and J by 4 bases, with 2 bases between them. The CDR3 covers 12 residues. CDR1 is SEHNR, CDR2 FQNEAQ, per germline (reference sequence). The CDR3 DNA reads TGTGCCAGCAGCTTAGTATACAATGAGCAGTTCTTC. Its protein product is CASSLVYNEQFF.

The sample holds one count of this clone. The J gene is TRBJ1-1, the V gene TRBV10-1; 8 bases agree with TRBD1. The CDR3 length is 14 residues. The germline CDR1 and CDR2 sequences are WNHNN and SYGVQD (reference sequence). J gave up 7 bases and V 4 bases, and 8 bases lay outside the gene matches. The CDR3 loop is CASSAQRGQGEAFF. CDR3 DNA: TGCGCCAGCAGTGCACAACGCGGACAGGGTGAAGCTTTCTTT.

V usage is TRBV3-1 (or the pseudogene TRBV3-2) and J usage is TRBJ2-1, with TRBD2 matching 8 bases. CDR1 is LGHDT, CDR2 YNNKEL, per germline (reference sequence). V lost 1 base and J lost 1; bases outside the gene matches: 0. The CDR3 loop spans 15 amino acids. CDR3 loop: CASSQGGRSYNEQFF. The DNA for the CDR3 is TGTGCCAGCAGCCAAGGCGGGAGGTCCTACAATGAGCAGTTCTTC.

The CDR3 DNA sequence: TGTGCTAGTGCGAGGACAGGATCCTACGAGCAGTACTTC. Residues: CASARTGSYEQYF. The V gene is TRBV12-5, the J gene TRBJ2-7, with 7 bases identical to TRBD1. V dropped 7 bases and J dropped 1; count of bases not matched to a gene: 4. Germline assignment: CDR1 LGHNT and CDR2 FRNRAP. The CDR3 consists of 13 residues.

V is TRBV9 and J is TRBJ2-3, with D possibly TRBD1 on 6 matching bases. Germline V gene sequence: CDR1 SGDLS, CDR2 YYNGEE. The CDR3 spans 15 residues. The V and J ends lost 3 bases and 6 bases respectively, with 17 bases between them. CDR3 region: CASSDRDISPDTQYF. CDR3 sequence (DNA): TGTGCCAGCAGCGACCGGGACATCTCCCCGGATACGCAGTATTTT. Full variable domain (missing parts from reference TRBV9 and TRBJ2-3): DSGVTQTPKHLITATGQRVTLRCSPRSGDLSVYWYQQSLDQGLQFLIQYYNGEERAKGNILERFSAQQFPDLHSELNLSSLELGDSALYFCASSDRDISPDTQYFGPGTRLTVL.

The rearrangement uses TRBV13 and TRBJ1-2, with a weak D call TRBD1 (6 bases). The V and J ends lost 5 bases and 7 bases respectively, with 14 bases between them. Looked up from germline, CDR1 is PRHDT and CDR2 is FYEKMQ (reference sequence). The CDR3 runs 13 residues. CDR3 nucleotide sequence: TGTGCCAGCAGCGGAACAGGGAGATTTGGCTACACCTTC. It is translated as CASSGTGRFGYTF.

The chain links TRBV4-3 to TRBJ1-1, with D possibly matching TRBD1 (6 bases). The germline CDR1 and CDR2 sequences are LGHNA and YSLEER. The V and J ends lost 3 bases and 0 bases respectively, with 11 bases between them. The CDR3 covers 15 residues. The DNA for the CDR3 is TGCGCCAGCAGCCAGGCAGGGACACTGAACACTGAAGCTTTCTTT. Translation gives CASSQAGTLNTEAFF.

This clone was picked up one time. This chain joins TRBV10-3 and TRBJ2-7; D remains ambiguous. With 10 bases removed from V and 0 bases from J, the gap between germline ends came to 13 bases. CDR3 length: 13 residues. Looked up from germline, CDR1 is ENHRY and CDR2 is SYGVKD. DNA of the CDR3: TGTGCCACCACCCGACCAGGCTCCTACGAGCAGTACTTC. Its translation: CATTRPGSYEQYF.

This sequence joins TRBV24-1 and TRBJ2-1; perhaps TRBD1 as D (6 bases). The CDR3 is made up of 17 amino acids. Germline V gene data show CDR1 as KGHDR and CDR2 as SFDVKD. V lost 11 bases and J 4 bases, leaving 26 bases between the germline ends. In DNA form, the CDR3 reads TGTGCCAGTACAGTGCCGGGCCTTAAGCAGGGGTACAATGAGCAGTTCTTC. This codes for CASTVPGLKQGYNEQFF.

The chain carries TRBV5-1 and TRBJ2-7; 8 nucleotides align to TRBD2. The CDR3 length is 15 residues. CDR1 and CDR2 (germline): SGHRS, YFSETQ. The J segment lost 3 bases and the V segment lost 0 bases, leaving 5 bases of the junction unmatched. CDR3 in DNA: TGCGCCAGCAGCTTGGACGGGAGGGCCGTCTACGAGCAGTACTTC. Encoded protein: CASSLDGRAVYEQYF.